This T cell receptor beta chain was captured by sequencing in a study of blood T cell repertoires in COVID-19. Study information: Acute-phase and convalescent COVID-19 samples originated in the United States, Italy and Spain. In each case, the material was cDNA or gDNA derived from T cells, B-cell-depleted T cells, or PBMCs.

The ends lost 6 bases at V and 4 bases at J; junction bases unmatched: 10. This CDR3 is built from 15 residues. Germline V gene lookup returns CDR1 SGHTA and CDR2 FQGNSA. This clone was detected only once. In the original analysis: Quantification of nucleated cells was approximated via reference gene primer amplification. Generated by immunoSEQ multiplex PCR, the TCRdb table keeps only in-frame clones and is missing some. V and J calls and clone size are given by that table; D and trimming were obtained from the DNA. The data show fewer than 250,000 clones, around 90% seen once. Sequenced: peripheral blood. The gene calls are TRBV7-2 and TRBJ2-3; TRBD2 aligns across 7 bases. The sequence was obtained from a human donor in a cohort sampled during active COVID-19. Here the CDR3 reads CASSIGGGSADTQYF. The CDR3 nucleotides are TGTGCCAGCAGTATCGGCGGGGGTTCAGCAGATACGCAGTATTTT.